The next 12 T cell receptor beta chains were all read from a single sample in a study of post-analysis software for immune sequencing data. Libraries were made from TCR beta cDNA, and they carried unique molecular identifiers. TCRdb fed the PCR reads into MiXCR, producing one record per CDR3 protein. The repertoire holds about 820,000 distinct CDR3 sequences, with about 50% as singletons. These receptors' targets are unknown. General study findings and limits: Five or six TRBV segments, including TRBV5-6, TRBV5-1 and TRBV20-1, were more frequent in patients than controls.

Sample: blood. The origin of the receptors is a girl under 18 with multiple sclerosis.

The chain links TRBV6-5 to TRBJ2-1, with TRBD1 matching 8 bases. This CDR3 is built from 16 residues. From germline, CDR1 is MNHEY and CDR2 SVGAGI. Trimming removed 4 bases from V and 1 base from J; junction bases left unmatched: 6. The CDR3 nucleotides are TGTGCCAGCAGTTTATCGCGGGACAGGTCCTACAATGAGCAGTTCTTC. Translation gives CASSLSRDRSYNEQFF.

This clonotype was found a few times. This rearrangement joins TRBV6-5 to TRBJ2-7, with D maybe TRBD2 (5 bases). Trimming pared 3 bases from V and 1 base from J, leaving 16 bases between. Looked up from germline, CDR1 is MNHEY and CDR2 is SVGAGI. The CDR3 is made up of 16 amino acids. CDR3 sequence (DNA): TGTGCCAGCAGTTATAAGGTGGGGAGCAAGTCCTACGAGCAGTACTTC. Encoded protein: CASSYKVGSKSYEQYF.

The chain joins TRBV7-2 to TRBJ2-3; perhaps TRBD1 as D (7 bases). The CDR3 runs to 17 residues. Trimming took 3 bases from V and 4 from J, leaving 20 bases between them. CDR1 is SGHTA and CDR2 is FQGNSA in the germline V gene. For the CDR3, the DNA is TGTGCCAGCAGCTTCGAGGTTCGTGGAGGGGGCGCAGATACGCAGTATTTT. Protein: CASSFEVRGGGADTQYF.

The J gene is TRBJ2-3, the V gene TRBV5-1, with D possibly called TRBD1 or TRBD2 (5 bases each). CDR3 length: 15 amino acids. The V gene lost 3 bases and the J gene lost 3 bases, with 14 bases spanning the gap. Germline CDR1 and CDR2: SGHRS and YFSETQ. The CDR3 spells CASSSIPGRTDTQYF. CDR3 DNA sequence: TGCGCCAGCAGCTCCATCCCGGGACGGACAGATACGCAGTATTTT.

This clonotype was seen more than once but under ten times. The V call is TRBV12-3 or TRBV12-4, the J call TRBJ1-2, with 7 nucleotides matching TRBD1. CDR3 size: 17 residues. J was trimmed by 0 bases and V by 4 bases; bases with no gene match: 11. In nucleotides, the CDR3 is TGTGCCAGCAGTTCACGACAGGGTCCCGGGGCTAACTATGGCTACACCTTC. Amino acids: CASSSRQGPGANYGYTF.

This sequence joins TRBV6-1 and TRBJ2-3; 13 nucleotides match TRBD2. The CDR3 is 17 residues long. Looked up from germline, CDR1 is MNHNS and CDR2 is SASEGT. V trimming: 8 bases; J trimming: 5 bases; junction bases outside the gene matches: 13. CDR3: CASYGLFGTSGKDTQYF. The CDR3 region has the DNA TGTGCCAGCTACGGGCTATTCGGGACTAGCGGGAAAGATACGCAGTATTTT.

The rearrangement joins TRBV20-1 to TRBJ2-2; the D gene could be TRBD1 or TRBD2 (5 bases each). Trimming left V 5 bases short and J 4 bases short, with 14 bases between. The CDR3 has 14 residues. Germline CDR1 reads DFQATT; CDR2 reads SNEGSKA (reference sequence). CDR3 bases: TGCAGTGCTTTCCGGGACGGCAGCACCGGGGAGCTGTTTTTT. Its translation is CSAFRDGSTGELFF.

The J gene is TRBJ1-5, the V gene TRBV12-3 or TRBV12-4; D remains unclear. Trimming removed 1 base at V and 6 bases at J, with 10 bases between. The CDR3 contains 14 residues. The CDR3 spells CASSLGSSGQPQHF. In nucleotides, the CDR3 is TGTGCCAGCAGTTTAGGATCATCGGGTCAGCCCCAGCATTTT.

This clonotype was seen a handful of times. The V call is TRBV6-5, the J call TRBJ2-1, with 9 bases aligning to TRBD2. The CDR3 is 17 residues long. The V segment lost 7 bases and the J segment 7 bases; nucleotides outside the gene matches: 17. Germline values: CDR1 MNHEY, CDR2 SVGAGI. The CDR3 spells CASINSGSSSLFNEQFF. The CDR3 coding sequence is TGTGCCAGCATTAATAGCGGGAGTTCTTCTTTATTTAATGAGCAGTTCTTC.

The CDR3 region has the DNA TGCGCCAGCAGCTTGTATTCTTCTCAAACTGAAGCTTTCTTT. It translates to CASSLYSSQTEAFF. This chain uses TRBV5-1 with TRBJ1-1; D unresolved. Trimming took off 1 base at V and 5 bases at J, with 12 bases between the two ends. Per germline, CDR1 SGHRS and CDR2 YFSETQ. The CDR3 runs 14 residues.

The chain carries TRBV6-6 and TRBJ2-7; 9 nucleotides match TRBD1. CDR3 size: 15 residues. V lost 7 bases and J lost 0; bases outside the gene matches: 7. From germline, CDR1 is MNHNY and CDR2 SVGAGI (reference sequence). The CDR3 is CASNQWDRASYEQYF. The CDR3 bases are TGTGCCAGCAACCAATGGGACAGGGCCTCCTACGAGCAGTACTTC.

This sequence joins TRBV4-1 and TRBJ1-1; D ambiguous. Per the germline V gene, CDR1 is MGHRA and CDR2 is YSYEKL. V was cut by 1 base and J by 3 bases, with 9 bases left in between. This CDR3 is built from 14 residues. CDR3 nucleotide sequence: TGCGCCAGCAGCCAAGGGATCCTACACACTGAAGCTTTCTTT. Protein: CASSQGILHTEAFF.